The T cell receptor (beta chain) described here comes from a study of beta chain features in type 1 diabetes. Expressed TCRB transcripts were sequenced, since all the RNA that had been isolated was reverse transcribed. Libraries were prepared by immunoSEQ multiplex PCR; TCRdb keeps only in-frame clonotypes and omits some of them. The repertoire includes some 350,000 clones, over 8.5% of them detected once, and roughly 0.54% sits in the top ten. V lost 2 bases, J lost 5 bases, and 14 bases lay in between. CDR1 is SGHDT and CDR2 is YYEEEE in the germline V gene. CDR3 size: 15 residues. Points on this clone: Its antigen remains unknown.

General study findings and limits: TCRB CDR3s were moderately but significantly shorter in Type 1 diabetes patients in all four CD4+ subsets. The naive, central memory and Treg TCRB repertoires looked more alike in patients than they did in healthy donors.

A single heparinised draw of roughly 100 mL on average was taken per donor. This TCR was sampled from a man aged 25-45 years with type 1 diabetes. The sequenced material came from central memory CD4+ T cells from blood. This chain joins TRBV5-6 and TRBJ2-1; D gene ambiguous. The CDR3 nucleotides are TGTGCCAGCAGCTTTTGGATCGGTCACCACAATGAGCAGTTCTTC. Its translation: CASSFWIGHHNEQFF.